The TCR beta chain under discussion was sequenced for a study of blood T cell repertoires in COVID-19. Study in general: Researchers got acute and convalescent COVID-19 samples from the United States, Italy and Spain.

CDR3 length: 15 amino acids. Germline V lookup: CDR1 SGDLS, CDR2 YYNGEE. The trim removed 2 bases at V and 1 base at J, leaving 3 bases unmatched. TCRdb's copy holds only in-frame clones and misses some; the assay was immunoSEQ multiplex PCR. Seen here are about 170,000 clones, roughly 80% observed once, and the top ten hold 9.5% to 15%. The count of this clone is one. The same CDR3 also results from other DNA sequences found in this sample. This chain joins TRBV9 and TRBJ2-3; 8 bases agree with TRBD2. The clonotype originates from a man aged 50 to 59 who had recovered from COVID-19. Sequenced input: PBMCs or T cells enriched from blood (not recorded which). The DNA for the CDR3 is TGTGCCAGCAGCGTTCGGCGGGGGGGCACAGATACGCAGTATTTT. Residues: CASSVRRGGTDTQYF.